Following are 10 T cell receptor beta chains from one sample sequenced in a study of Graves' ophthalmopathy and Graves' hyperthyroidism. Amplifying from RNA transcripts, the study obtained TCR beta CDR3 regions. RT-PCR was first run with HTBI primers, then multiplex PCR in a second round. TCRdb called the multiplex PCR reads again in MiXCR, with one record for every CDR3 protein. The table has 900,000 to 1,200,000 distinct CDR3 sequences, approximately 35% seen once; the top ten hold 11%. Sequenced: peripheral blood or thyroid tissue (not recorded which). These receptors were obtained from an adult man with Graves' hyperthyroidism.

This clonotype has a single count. Here the CDR3 DNA reads TGTGCCATCAGTGAGTCGGCTGTTGGTGGTCAGCCCCAGCATTTT. Amino acid sequence: CAISESAVGGQPQHF. V and J are TRBV10-3 and TRBJ1-5; no definite D call. Between the trimmed V and J ends, which lost 0 bases and 6 bases, there was a span of 12 bases. Per germline, CDR1 ENHRY and CDR2 SYGVKD. The CDR3 spans 15 residues.

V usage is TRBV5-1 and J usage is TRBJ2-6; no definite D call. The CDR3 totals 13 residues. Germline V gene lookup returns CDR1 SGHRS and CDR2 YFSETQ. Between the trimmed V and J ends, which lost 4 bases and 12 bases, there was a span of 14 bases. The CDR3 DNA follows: TGCGCCAGCAGCCCGGACGATCCAACCGTCCTGACTTTC. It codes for CASSPDDPTVLTF.

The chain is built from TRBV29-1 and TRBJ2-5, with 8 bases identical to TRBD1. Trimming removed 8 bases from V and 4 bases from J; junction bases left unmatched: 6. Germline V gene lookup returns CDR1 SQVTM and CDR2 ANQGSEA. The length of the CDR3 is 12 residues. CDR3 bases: TGCAGCCTAATGACAGGGGTAGAGACCCAGTACTTC. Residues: CSLMTGVETQYF. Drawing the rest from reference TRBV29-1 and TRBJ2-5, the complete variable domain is SAVISQKPSRDICQRGTSLTIQCQVDSQVTMMFWYRQQPGQSLTLIATANQGSEATYESGFVIDKFPISRPNLTFSTLTVSNMSPEDSSIYLCSLMTGVETQYFGPGTRLLVL.

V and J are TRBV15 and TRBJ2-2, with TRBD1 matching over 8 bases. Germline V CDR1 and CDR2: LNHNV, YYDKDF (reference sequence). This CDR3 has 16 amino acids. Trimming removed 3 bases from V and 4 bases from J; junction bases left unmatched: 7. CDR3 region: CATSRPTGGSTGELFF. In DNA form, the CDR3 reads TGTGCCACCAGCAGGCCAACAGGGGGGTCCACCGGGGAGCTGTTTTTT.

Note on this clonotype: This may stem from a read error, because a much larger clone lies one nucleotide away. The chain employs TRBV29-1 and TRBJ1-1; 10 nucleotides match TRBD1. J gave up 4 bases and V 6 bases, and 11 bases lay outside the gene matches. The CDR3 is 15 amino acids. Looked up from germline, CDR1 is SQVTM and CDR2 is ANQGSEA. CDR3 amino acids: CSVTETGGRSTEAFF. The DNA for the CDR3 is TGCAGCGTAACCGAGACAGGGGGCCGAAGCACTGAAGCTTTCTTT. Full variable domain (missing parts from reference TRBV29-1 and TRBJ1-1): SAVISQKPSRDICQRGTSLTIQCQVDSQVTMMFWYRQQPGQSLTLIATANQGSEATYESGFVIDKFPISRPNLTFSTLTVSNMSPEDSSIYLCSVTETGGRSTEAFFGQGTRLTVV.

DNA for the CDR3: TGTGCCAGCTCGTACGGGACAGTGAACGAGCAGTACTTC. It yields the protein CASSYGTVNEQYF. The genes are TRBV11-2 and TRBJ2-7; 7 nucleotides match TRBD1. Germline V gene data show CDR1 as SGHAT and CDR2 as FQNNGV. The length of the CDR3 is 13 residues. Trimming cost V 8 bases and J 5 bases; bases outside gene matches: 9.

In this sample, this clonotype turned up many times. The CDR3 DNA sequence: TGCAGCGTTGAAGGAAACTACGAGCAGTACTTC. Translation: CSVEGNYEQYF. J is TRBJ2-7 and V is TRBV29-1, with D uncertain. V was shortened by 1 base and J by 3 bases, with 4 bases between the two germline ends. The germline V gene encodes CDR1 SQVTM and CDR2 ANQGSEA. This CDR3 spans 11 amino acids.

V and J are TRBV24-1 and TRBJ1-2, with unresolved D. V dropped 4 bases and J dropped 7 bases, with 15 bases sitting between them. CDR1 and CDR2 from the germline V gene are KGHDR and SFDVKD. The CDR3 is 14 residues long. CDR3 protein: CATSDPGQFRGYTF. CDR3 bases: TGTGCCACCAGTGACCCCGGCCAGTTCCGTGGCTACACCTTC.

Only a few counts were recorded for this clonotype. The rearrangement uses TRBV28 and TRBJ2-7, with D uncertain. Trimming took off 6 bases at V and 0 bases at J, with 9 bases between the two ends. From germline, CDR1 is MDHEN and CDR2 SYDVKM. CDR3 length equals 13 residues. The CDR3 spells CASRIQSSYEQYF. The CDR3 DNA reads TGTGCCAGCAGGATACAGAGCTCCTACGAGCAGTACTTC.

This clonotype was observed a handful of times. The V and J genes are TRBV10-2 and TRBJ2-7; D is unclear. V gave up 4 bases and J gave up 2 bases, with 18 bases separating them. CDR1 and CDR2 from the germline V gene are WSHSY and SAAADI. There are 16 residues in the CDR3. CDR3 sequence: CASSASSLGSPYEQYF. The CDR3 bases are TGCGCCAGCAGTGCCAGCAGTCTCGGGTCTCCCTACGAGCAGTACTTC.